This TCR beta chain was captured by sequencing in a study of molecular identifiers for immune sequencing clone quantification. Germline values: CDR1 SGHRS, CDR2 YFSETQ. This CDR3 has 16 amino acids. V was trimmed by 3 bases and J by 2 bases, leaving 16 bases between them. One entry per CDR3 protein, called by TCRdb with MiXCR from the PCR reads. The repertoire includes 600,000 to 650,000 distinct CDR3 sequences, 20% of them detected once, and about 0.9% sits in the top ten. The sequenced sample was naive CD8+ T cells from blood, with Jurkat cell RNA spiked in. Stated subset: FACS-sorted CD8+CD4-CCR7+CD45RA+ naive T cells. The chain recombines TRBV5-1 with TRBJ2-3; D is uncertain. This receptor was identified in a human donor in good health. Some libraries in this study had Jurkat cell RNA spiked in. The CDR3 nucleotides are TGCGCCAGCAGCTCTCCCGTGGAGAGGTTCACAGATACGCAGTATTTT. Translation: CASSSPVERFTDTQYF. Full variable domain (remainder filled in from reference TRBV5-1 and TRBJ2-3): KAGVTQTPRYLIKTRGQQVTLSCSPISGHRSVSWYQQTPGQGLQFLFEYFSETQRNKGNFPGRFSGRQFSNSRSEMNVSTLELGDSALYLCASSSPVERFTDTQYFGPGTRLTVL.